One TCR beta chain is described in this entry. The V gene lost 5 bases and the J gene lost 10 bases, with 23 bases spanning the gap. Germline V gene data show CDR1 as SGHAT and CDR2 as FQNNGV. CDR3 size: 15 residues. This sample was taken from a study of blood T cell repertoires in COVID-19. Study summary: Some COVID-19 samples were acute and others convalescent; all came from the United States, Italy and Spain. T cells, B-cell-depleted T cells, or PBMCs supplied cDNA or gDNA.

In the original workflow: Amplifying reference gene primers gave estimates of nucleated cell counts. Some clones are missing from TCRdb's copy, which holds only in-frame ones; the method was immunoSEQ multiplex PCR. The D gene and trimming were derived from the DNA, and the V and J assignments and clone size from that table. The data contain tens of thousands of clones, around 73% of them seen just once; the ten biggest clones take up 7.4%. This receptor was identified in a woman aged 55 to 70 with acute or convalescent COVID-19. V gene TRBV11-2 combines with J gene TRBJ1-1; D might be TRBD1 (5 bases). Material: peripheral blood. The chain's CDR3 is CASSPTGQLAGRAFF. The CDR3 coding sequence is TGTGCCAGCAGCCCCACAGGACAACTCGCGGGGCGAGCTTTCTTT. Complete variable domain (other parts from reference TRBV11-2 and TRBJ1-1): EAGVAQSPRYKIIEKRQSVAFWCNPISGHATLYWYQQILGQGPKLLIQFQNNGVVDDSQLPKDRFSAERLKGVDSTLKIQPAKLEDSAVYLCASSPTGQLAGRAFFGQGTRLTVV.